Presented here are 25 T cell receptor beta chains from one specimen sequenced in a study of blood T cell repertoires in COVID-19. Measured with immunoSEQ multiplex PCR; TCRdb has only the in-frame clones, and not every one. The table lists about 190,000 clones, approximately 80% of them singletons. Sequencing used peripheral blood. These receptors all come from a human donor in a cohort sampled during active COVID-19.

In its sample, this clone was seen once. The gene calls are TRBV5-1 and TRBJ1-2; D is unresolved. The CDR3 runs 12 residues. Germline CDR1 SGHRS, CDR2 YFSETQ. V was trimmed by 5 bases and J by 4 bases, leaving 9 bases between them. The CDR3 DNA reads TGCGCCAGCAGTGAGGGTATCTATGGCTACACCTTC. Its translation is CASSEGIYGYTF.

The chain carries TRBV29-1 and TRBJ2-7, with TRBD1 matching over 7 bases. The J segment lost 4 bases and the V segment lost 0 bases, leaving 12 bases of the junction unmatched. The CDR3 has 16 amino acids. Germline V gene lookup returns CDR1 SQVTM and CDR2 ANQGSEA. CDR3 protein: CSVEDSHYGTEYEQYF. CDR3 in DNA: TGCAGCGTTGAAGACTCCCATTATGGGACAGAATACGAGCAGTACTTC.

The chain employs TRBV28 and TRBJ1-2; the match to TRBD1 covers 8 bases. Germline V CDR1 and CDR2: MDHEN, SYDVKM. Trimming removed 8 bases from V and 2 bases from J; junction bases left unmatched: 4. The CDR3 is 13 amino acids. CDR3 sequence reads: CASRRTGNYGYTF. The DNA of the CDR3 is TGTGCCAGCCGTAGGACAGGGAACTATGGCTACACCTTC.

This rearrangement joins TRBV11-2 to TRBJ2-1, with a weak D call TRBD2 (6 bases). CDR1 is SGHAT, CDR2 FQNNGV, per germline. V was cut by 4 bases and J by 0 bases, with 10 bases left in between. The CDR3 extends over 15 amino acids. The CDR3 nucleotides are TGTGCCAGCAGCTCCGGCGGGGCCTCCTACAATGAGCAGTTCTTC. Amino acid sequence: CASSSGGASYNEQFF.

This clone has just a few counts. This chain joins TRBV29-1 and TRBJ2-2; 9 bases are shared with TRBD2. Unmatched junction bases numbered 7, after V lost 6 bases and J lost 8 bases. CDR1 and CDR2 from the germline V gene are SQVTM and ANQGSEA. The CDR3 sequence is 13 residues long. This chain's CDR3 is CSVSSGVPGELFF. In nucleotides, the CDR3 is TGCAGCGTGTCTAGCGGGGTCCCTGGGGAGCTGTTTTTT.

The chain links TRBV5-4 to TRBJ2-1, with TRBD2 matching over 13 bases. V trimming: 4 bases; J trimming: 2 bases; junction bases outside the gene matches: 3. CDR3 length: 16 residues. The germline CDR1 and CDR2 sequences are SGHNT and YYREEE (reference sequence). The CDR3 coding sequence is TGTGCCAGCAGCCCCGGACTAGCGGGGGCCTACAATGAGCAGTTCTTC. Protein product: CASSPGLAGAYNEQFF.

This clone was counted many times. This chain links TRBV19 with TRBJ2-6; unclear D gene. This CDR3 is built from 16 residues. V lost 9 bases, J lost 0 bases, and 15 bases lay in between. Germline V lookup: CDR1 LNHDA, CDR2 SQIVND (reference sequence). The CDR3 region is CASSKWALSGANVLTF. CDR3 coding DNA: TGTGCCAGCAGCAAATGGGCCCTCTCTGGGGCCAACGTCCTGACTTTC.

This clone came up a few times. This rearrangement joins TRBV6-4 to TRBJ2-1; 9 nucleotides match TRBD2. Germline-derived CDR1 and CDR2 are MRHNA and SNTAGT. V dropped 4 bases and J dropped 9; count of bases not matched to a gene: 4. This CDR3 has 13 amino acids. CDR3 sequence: CASSVLAGREQFF. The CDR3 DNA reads TGTGCCAGCAGTGTTCTAGCGGGACGTGAGCAGTTCTTC.

CDR3 in amino acids: CAIWRGQGQPQHF. As DNA, the CDR3 is TGTGCCATCTGGAGGGGACAGGGACAGCCCCAGCATTTT. The chain combines TRBV6-5 with TRBJ1-5; TRBD1 matches at 9 bases. The V gene end was trimmed by 10 bases and the J gene end by 7 bases; junction bases not matched to a gene: 8. Germline loops: CDR1 MNHEY, CDR2 SVGAGI. The CDR3 is 13 amino acids.

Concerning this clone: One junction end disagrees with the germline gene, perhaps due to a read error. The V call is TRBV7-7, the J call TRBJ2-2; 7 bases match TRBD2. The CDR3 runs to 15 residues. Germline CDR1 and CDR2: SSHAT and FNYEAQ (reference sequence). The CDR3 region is CASSPWGGTTGELFF. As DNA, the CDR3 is TGTGCTAGCAGCCCTTGGGGGGGGACTACCGGGGAGCTGTTTTTT.

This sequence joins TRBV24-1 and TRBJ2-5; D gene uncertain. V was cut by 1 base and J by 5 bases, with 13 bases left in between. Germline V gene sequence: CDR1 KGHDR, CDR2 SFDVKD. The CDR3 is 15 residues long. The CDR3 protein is CATSDFKSGAETQYF. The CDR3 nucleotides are TGTGCCACCAGTGATTTCAAATCGGGTGCGGAGACCCAGTACTTC.

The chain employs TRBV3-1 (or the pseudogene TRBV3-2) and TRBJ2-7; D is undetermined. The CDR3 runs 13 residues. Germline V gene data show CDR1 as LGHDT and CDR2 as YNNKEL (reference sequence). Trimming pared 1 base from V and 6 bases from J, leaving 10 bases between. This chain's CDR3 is CASSQGGIGEQYF. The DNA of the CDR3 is TGTGCCAGCAGCCAAGGAGGAATCGGCGAGCAGTACTTC.

The DNA of the CDR3 is TGTGCCAGCGGAGAATATTCACCCCTCCACTTT. Encoded protein: CASGEYSPLHF. This chain connects TRBV27 to TRBJ1-6, with D hard to call. There are 11 residues in the CDR3. Germline lookup yields CDR1 MNHEY and CDR2 SMNVEV (reference sequence). Trimming took off 8 bases at V and 8 bases at J, with 7 bases between the two ends.

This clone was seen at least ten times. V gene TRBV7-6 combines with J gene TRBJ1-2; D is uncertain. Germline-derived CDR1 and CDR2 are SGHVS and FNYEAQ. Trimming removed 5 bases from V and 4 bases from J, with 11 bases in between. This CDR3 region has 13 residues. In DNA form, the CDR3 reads TGTGCCAGCAGCCAAGCTCGGGGCTATGGCTACACCTTC. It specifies CASSQARGYGYTF. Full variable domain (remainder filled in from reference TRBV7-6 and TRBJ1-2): GAGVSQSPRYKVTKRGQDVALRCDPISGHVSLYWYRQALGQGPEFLTYFNYEAQQDKSGLPNDRFSAERPEGSISTLTIQRTEQRDSAMYRCASSQARGYGYTFGSGTRLTVV.

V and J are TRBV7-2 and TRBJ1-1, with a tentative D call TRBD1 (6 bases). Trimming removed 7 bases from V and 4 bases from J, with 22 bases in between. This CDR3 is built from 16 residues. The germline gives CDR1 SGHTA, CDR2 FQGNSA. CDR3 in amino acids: CASNKRGRGSVTEAFF. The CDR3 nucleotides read TGTGCCAGCAATAAAAGAGGGAGGGGGTCAGTCACTGAAGCTTTCTTT.

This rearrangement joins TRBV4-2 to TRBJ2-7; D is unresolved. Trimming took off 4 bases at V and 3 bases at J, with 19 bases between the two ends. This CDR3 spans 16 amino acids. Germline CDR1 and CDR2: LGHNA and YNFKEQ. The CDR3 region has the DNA TGTGCCAGCAGCCCCACAAAGGCGACTGCACTCTACGAGCAGTACTTC. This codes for CASSPTKATALYEQYF.

The CDR3 bases are TGCGCCAGCAGCTTGGCCGGTCTTGCAGGGGCAGACGAGCAGTACTTC. Translated, it gives CASSLAGLAGADEQYF. This chain connects TRBV5-1 to TRBJ2-7, with D perhaps matching TRBD1 (6 bases). CDR1 and CDR2 (germline): SGHRS, YFSETQ. V lost 0 bases and J 5 bases, leaving 18 bases between the germline ends. The CDR3 contains 16 residues.

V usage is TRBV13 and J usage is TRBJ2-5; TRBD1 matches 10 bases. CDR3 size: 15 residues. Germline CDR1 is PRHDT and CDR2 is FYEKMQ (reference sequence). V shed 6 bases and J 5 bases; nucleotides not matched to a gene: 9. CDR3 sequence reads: CASSHRDRGGETQYF. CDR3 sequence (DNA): TGTGCCAGCAGTCATCGGGACAGGGGCGGGGAGACCCAGTACTTC.

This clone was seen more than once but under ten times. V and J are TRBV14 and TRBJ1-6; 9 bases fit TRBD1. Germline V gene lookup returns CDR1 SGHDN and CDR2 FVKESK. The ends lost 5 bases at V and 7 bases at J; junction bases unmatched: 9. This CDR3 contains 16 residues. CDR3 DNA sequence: TGTGCCAGCAGCTCCGCGACCGGACAGGGGAATTCACCCCTCCACTTT. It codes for CASSSATGQGNSPLHF.

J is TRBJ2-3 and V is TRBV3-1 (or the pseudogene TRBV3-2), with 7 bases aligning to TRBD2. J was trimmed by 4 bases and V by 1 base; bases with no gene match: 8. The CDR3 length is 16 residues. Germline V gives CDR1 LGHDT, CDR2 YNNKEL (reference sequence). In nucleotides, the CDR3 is TGTGCCAGCAGCCAAGGAAATAGCGGGCTCCCAGATACGCAGTATTTT. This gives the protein CASSQGNSGLPDTQYF.

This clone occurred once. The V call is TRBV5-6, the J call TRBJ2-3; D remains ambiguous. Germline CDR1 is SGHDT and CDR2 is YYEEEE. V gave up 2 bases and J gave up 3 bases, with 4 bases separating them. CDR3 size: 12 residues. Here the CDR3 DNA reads TGTGCCAGCAGCTTTTCAACAGATACGCAGTATTTT. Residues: CASSFSTDTQYF.

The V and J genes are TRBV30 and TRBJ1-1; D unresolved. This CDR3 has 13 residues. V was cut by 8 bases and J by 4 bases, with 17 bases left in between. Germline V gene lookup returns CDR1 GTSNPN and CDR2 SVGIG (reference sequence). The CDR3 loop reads CAGRGLATTEAFF. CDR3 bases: TGTGCCGGACGGGGTCTTGCGACCACTGAAGCTTTCTTT.

This CDR3 reads CSVAGQGYNEQFF. CDR3 coding DNA: TGCAGCGTTGCGGGACAGGGCTACAATGAGCAGTTCTTC. The genes are TRBV29-1 and TRBJ2-1, with 9 nucleotides matching TRBD1. Germline V gives CDR1 SQVTM, CDR2 ANQGSEA. The trim removed 4 bases at V and 3 bases at J, leaving 1 base unmatched. This CDR3 region has 13 residues.

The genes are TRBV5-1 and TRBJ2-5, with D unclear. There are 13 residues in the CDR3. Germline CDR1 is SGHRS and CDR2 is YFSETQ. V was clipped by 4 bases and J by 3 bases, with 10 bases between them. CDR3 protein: CASSRQPEETQYF. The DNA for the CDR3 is TGCGCCAGCAGCCGCCAACCGGAAGAGACCCAGTACTTC.

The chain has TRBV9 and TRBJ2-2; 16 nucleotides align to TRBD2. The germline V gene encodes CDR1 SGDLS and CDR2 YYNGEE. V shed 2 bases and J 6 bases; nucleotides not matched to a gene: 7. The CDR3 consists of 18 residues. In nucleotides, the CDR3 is TGTGCCAGCAGCGTGGCGGGACTAGCGGGGGGGCGAGCCGGGGAGCTGTTTTTT. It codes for CASSVAGLAGGRAGELFF.